The 30 T cell receptor beta chains below come from one sample, sequenced in a study of CD8 T cells in cerebrospinal fluid in Alzheimer's disease. Each CDR3 protein gets one entry in TCRdb, which reprocessed the 10x single-cell sequencing reads and gives no DNA. This sample's table has roughly 580 distinct CDR3 sequences. The sequenced sample consisted of cerebrospinal fluid. Receptors originate from a human donor with Parkinson's disease.

Measured by frequency, this clonotype is medium-sized. The genes are TRBV28 and TRBJ1-1. Germline V gene sequence: CDR1 MDHEN, CDR2 SYDVKM. This CDR3 has 12 amino acids. The CDR3 sequence is CATSTSNTEAFF.

By frequency, this clonotype is large. V gene TRBV5-1 combines with J gene TRBJ2-3; the D gene TCRdb calls, TRBD1, cannot be checked with no DNA. The CDR3 contains 15 residues. Germline V gene sequence: CDR1 SGHRS, CDR2 YFSETQ. CDR3 loop: CASSLWGGGADTQYF.

This clonotype counts as medium-sized (0.01 to 0.1%) by frequency. This chain links TRBV5-1 with TRBJ1-4; TCRdb's D call, TRBD1, is unchecked because there is no DNA. CDR1 is SGHRS and CDR2 is YFSETQ in the germline V gene. The CDR3 totals 14 residues. CDR3: CASRDRERNEKLFF.

In terms of frequency, this clonotype is large. The chain couples TRBV7-3 to TRBJ2-5; checking the TCRdb D call of TRBD2 is not possible without DNA. Germline CDR1 SGHTA, CDR2 FQGTGA. The CDR3 is made up of 15 amino acids. The CDR3 is CASRRTSGGAETQYF.

This clonotype shows up as medium-sized by frequency. This sequence joins TRBV4-3 and TRBJ2-7. This CDR3 spans 14 amino acids. CDR1 is LGHNA and CDR2 is YSLEER in the germline V gene. The CDR3 here is CASSQEVSSYEQYF.

Measured by frequency, this clonotype is large. The genes are TRBV19 and TRBJ2-1; TCRdb calls TRBD2, which cannot be checked without DNA. Per germline, CDR1 LNHDA and CDR2 SQIVND (reference sequence). This CDR3 spans 15 amino acids. The CDR3 spells CASRRTSGSYNEQFF.

Frequency places this clonotype as medium-sized (0.01 to 0.1%). This rearrangement joins TRBV19 to TRBJ1-5; TCRdb outputs TRBD1, but without DNA this stays unchecked. Germline V gene data show CDR1 as LNHDA and CDR2 as SQIVND (reference sequence). The CDR3 is made up of 16 amino acids. CDR3 sequence reads: CASSIPGQGGNQPQHF.

This clonotype is deemed large by its frequency. This chain connects TRBV12-3 or TRBV12-4 to TRBJ2-2; the TCRdb D gene call, TRBD2, has no DNA to confirm it. The CDR3 totals 17 residues. The CDR3 protein is CASRASGRALGTGELFF.

Judged by frequency, this clonotype is large. The chain is built from TRBV2 and TRBJ2-6; as DNA is missing, the TRBD2 call by TCRdb cannot be tested. The CDR3 loop spans 15 amino acids. In germline, CDR1 is SNHLY, CDR2 FYNNEI. The chain's CDR3 is CASSELAGGANVLTF.

Considering frequency, this clonotype is large (0.1 to 1%). The CDR3 loop is CASRRTGQGLEPQHF. This chain links TRBV6-5 with TRBJ1-5; absent DNA, TCRdb's TRBD1 call cannot be checked. Germline V gene sequence: CDR1 MNHEY, CDR2 SVGAGI. This CDR3 region has 15 residues.

By frequency, this clonotype registers large. V and J are TRBV11-1 and TRBJ2-1; with no DNA, the TCRdb D assignment of TRBD2 cannot be verified. The CDR3 totals 16 residues. Germline V gene sequence: CDR1 SGHAT, CDR2 FQDESV (reference sequence). The chain's CDR3 is CASSPYRRELGNEQFF.

This clonotype counts as medium-sized by frequency. The V call is TRBV10-3, the J call TRBJ1-1; the D gene TCRdb calls, TRBD1, cannot be checked with no DNA. The CDR3 is 17 residues long. Looked up from germline, CDR1 is ENHRY and CDR2 is SYGVKD. The CDR3 here is CAISGGRGTGTDTEAFF.

This clonotype is labeled large based on frequency. The chain uses TRBV5-1 and TRBJ2-2; TCRdb's D call, TRBD2, is unchecked because there is no DNA. This CDR3 region has 16 residues. The germline V gene has CDR1 SGHRS and CDR2 YFSETQ. The CDR3 loop is CASSWGLADNTGELFF.

In terms of frequency, this clonotype is medium-sized. This chain connects TRBV5-1 to TRBJ2-5; TCRdb indicates TRBD2, and absent DNA this call remains unverified. Germline V gene lookup returns CDR1 SGHRS and CDR2 YFSETQ. This CDR3 is built from 16 residues. CDR3: CASSLGRGVEWETQYF. Filled out from reference TRBV5-1 and TRBJ2-5, the complete variable domain reads KAGVTQTPRYLIKTRGQQVTLSCSPISGHRSVSWYQQTPGQGLQFLFEYFSETQRNKGNFPGRFSGRQFSNSRSEMNVSTLELGDSALYLCASSLGRGVEWETQYFGPGTRLLVL.

In terms of frequency, this clonotype is medium-sized. The chain couples TRBV5-4 to TRBJ2-3; TCRdb gives TRBD1 as the D gene, but with no DNA this cannot be confirmed. Germline-derived CDR1 and CDR2 are SGHNT and YYREEE (reference sequence). CDR3 length: 15 residues. CDR3 protein: CASSPGTRGTDTQYF.

This clonotype is deemed large (0.1 to 1%) by its frequency. This CDR3 reads CSAFAIAGAAQGEQFF. The J gene is TRBJ2-1, the V gene TRBV20-1; no DNA is available, so the TRBD2 call from TCRdb remains unchecked. Germline values: CDR1 DFQATT, CDR2 SNEGSKA (reference sequence). This CDR3 is built from 16 residues.

In terms of frequency, this clonotype is large. The chain carries TRBV2 and TRBJ2-2; TCRdb proposes TRBD2, but this gene call is untestable without DNA. Germline CDR1 reads SNHLY; CDR2 reads FYNNEI. This CDR3 spans 15 amino acids. The CDR3 protein is CASSEREANTGELFF.

The CDR3 reads CASNLQGLEQYF. This chain connects TRBV5-1 to TRBJ2-7; as DNA is missing, the TRBD1 call by TCRdb cannot be tested. CDR1 is SGHRS and CDR2 is YFSETQ in the germline V gene. This CDR3 contains 12 residues.

This clonotype shows up as large by frequency. This chain connects TRBV10-2 to TRBJ2-1; TCRdb reports TRBD1, a call that lacks DNA to check it against. The germline V gene has CDR1 WSHSY and CDR2 SAAADI. The CDR3 loop spans 14 amino acids. The CDR3 sequence is CASSESGGYNEQFF.

By frequency, this clonotype is large (0.1 to 1%). The V call is TRBV4-3, the J call TRBJ2-1; TCRdb designates TRBD1, a call that cannot be tested without DNA. The length of the CDR3 is 16 residues. Germline values: CDR1 LGHNA, CDR2 YSLEER. The CDR3 protein is CASSQDWPGQGYEQFF.

In terms of frequency, this clonotype is large. The chain combines TRBV12-3 or TRBV12-4 with TRBJ2-3. The CDR3 is 14 residues long. The CDR3 is CASSLGPGTDTQYF.

Judged by frequency, this clonotype is large (0.1 to 1%). The V call is TRBV28, the J call TRBJ2-5. Per germline, CDR1 MDHEN and CDR2 SYDVKM. The CDR3 consists of 13 residues. The CDR3 loop is CASSPQYQETQYF.

Frequency places this clonotype as large (0.1 to 1%). V usage is TRBV29-1 and J usage is TRBJ1-5. The CDR3 consists of 14 residues. The germline V gene has CDR1 SQVTM and CDR2 ANQGSEA. CDR3 in amino acids: CSVSRGPRNQPQHF.

Frequency places this clonotype as large (0.1 to 1%). This rearrangement joins TRBV28 to TRBJ2-7. CDR1 and CDR2 from the germline V gene are MDHEN and SYDVKM. This CDR3 has 13 amino acids. CDR3 amino acids: CASSYGVSYEQYF.

This clonotype is labeled large based on frequency. The CDR3 loop reads CASSVTSAAGVGSNEQFF. The chain recombines TRBV5-1 with TRBJ2-1; TCRdb's D gene call, TRBD2, goes unchecked for lack of DNA. The CDR3 is 18 residues long. Germline CDR1 is SGHRS and CDR2 is YFSETQ.

This clonotype registers large by frequency. V gene TRBV11-1 combines with J gene TRBJ2-1; there is no DNA to check the TCRdb D call of TRBD1. The CDR3 consists of 16 residues. CDR1 is SGHAT and CDR2 is FQDESV in the germline V gene (reference sequence). Here the CDR3 reads CASSPYRGEFHNEQFF.

This clonotype is identified as large (0.1 to 1%) from frequency. This sequence joins TRBV9 and TRBJ2-5; TCRdb indicates TRBD1, and absent DNA this call remains unverified. The germline gives CDR1 SGDLS, CDR2 YYNGEE. This CDR3 is built from 16 residues. This CDR3 is CASSVPTTGEGETQYF.

According to its frequency, this clonotype is large. CDR3 loop: CASSPGTRADTQYF. The chain combines TRBV5-1 with TRBJ2-3; TCRdb calls TRBD1, which cannot be checked without DNA. CDR1 and CDR2 from the germline V gene are SGHRS and YFSETQ. The CDR3 consists of 14 residues.

This clonotype registers large by frequency. This chain links TRBV7-3 with TRBJ2-2; TCRdb's D call of TRBD2 is untestable without DNA. The germline CDR1 and CDR2 sequences are SGHTA and FQGTGA. This CDR3 has 15 amino acids. The CDR3 is CASSKGLTNTGELFF.

Judged by frequency, this clonotype is large. The chain combines TRBV12-3 or TRBV12-4 with TRBJ2-1; the TCRdb call, TRBD1, lacks DNA for checking. The CDR3 contains 14 residues. CDR3 sequence: CASSRDRGRDEQFF.